This record covers a single T cell receptor (beta chain). V was pared by 5 bases and J by 3 bases, with 14 bases between. This CDR3 contains 15 residues. Germline V gene data show CDR1 as SGHVS and CDR2 as FQNEAQ. The data are from a study of blood T cell repertoires in COVID-19. Study as a whole: The origin of the acute and convalescent COVID-19 samples was the United States, Italy and Spain. Nucleic acid was either cDNA or gDNA, and it came from T cells, B-cell-depleted T cells, or PBMCs.

Source study methods: Quantification of nucleated cells was approximated via reference gene primer amplification. Produced via immunoSEQ multiplex PCR; TCRdb's table is partial and in-frame only. That table gives V, J and clone size, and the DNA gave D and trimming. In the table there are 200,000 to 300,000 clones, approximately 86% of which are singletons. Source material: peripheral blood. The sequence derives from a man aged 25-45 years with active or convalescent COVID-19. The chain links TRBV7-8 to TRBJ2-4, with TRBD1 as a possible D gene (6 bases). CDR3 loop: CASSAFYRDKNIQYF. CDR3 bases: TGTGCCAGCAGCGCGTTTTACAGGGACAAAAACATTCAGTACTTC.